The clone carrying this T cell receptor beta chain appeared a few times. The sample belongs to a study of T cells after yellow fever vaccination. The V gene lost 5 bases and the J gene lost 3 bases, with 7 bases spanning the gap. This CDR3 has 12 amino acids. CDR1 is MNHEY, CDR2 SMNVEV, per germline (reference sequence). Via MiXCR, TCRdb re-called the 5' RACE reads, giving one row per CDR3 protein. The sample yields under 300,000 distinct CDR3 sequences, about 7.1% seen once. This sequence was found in a man aged 25 to 45 who received the YFV17D yellow fever vaccine. The sample in question was CD4+ T cells sorted from PBMCs, obtained 15 days after the yellow fever booster vaccination. The V gene is TRBV27, the J gene TRBJ2-5, with D tentatively TRBD1 (5 bases). CDR3 bases: TGTGCCAGCAGTAGGGGAAAAGAGACCCAGTACTTC. Translated: CASSRGKETQYF.